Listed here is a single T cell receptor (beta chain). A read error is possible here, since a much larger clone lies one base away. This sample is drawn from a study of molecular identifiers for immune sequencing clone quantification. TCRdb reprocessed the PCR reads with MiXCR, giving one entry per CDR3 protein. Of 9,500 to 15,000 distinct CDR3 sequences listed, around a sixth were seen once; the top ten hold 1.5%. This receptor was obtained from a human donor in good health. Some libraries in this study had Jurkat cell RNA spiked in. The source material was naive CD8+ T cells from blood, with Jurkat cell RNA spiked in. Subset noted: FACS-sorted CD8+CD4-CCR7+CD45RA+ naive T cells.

The CDR3 here is CTSSFLLAGEVADTQYF. In DNA, the CDR3 is TGTACCAGCAGCTTTTTATTAGCGGGAGAAGTTGCTGATACGCAGTATTTT. The chain combines TRBV7-9 with TRBJ2-3; 9 bases map to TRBD2. The CDR3 is 17 residues long. Germline V lookup: CDR1 SEHNR, CDR2 FQNEAQ (reference sequence).